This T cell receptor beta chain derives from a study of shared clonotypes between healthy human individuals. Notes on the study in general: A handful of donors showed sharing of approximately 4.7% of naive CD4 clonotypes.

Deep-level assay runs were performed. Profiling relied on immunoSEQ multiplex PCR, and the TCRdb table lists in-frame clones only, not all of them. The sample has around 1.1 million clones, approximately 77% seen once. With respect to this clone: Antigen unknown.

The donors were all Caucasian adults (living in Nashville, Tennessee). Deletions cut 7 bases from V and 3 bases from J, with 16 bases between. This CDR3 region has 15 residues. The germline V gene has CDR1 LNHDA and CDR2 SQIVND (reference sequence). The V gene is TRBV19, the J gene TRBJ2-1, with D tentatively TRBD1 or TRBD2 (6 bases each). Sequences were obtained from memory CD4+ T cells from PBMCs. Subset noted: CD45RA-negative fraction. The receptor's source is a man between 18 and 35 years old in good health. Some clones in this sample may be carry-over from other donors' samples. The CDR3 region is CASIGRGTYYNEQFF. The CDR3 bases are TGTGCCAGTATTGGGCGCGGGACATACTACAATGAGCAGTTCTTC.